This T cell receptor (beta chain) was sequenced during a study of glioma-infiltrating T cells listed by TCRdb under 2016. For context, the study as a whole: The low-grade gliomas were WHO grade II oligodendrogliomas or astrocytomas, while the glioblastomas were WHO grade IV tumors sampled at initial diagnosis rather than at recurrent diagnosis. TCR alpha- and beta-chain repertoires were sequenced from glioma tissue, non-neoplastic brain tissue and matched peripheral blood mononuclear cells. Each tissue-infiltrating repertoire was compared with the same patient's peripheral blood repertoire to measure divergence between tissue and blood T-cell populations. For blood libraries, the target was roughly 4- to 11-fold sequencing coverage of 900,000 to 1,000,000 peripheral T cells. Three low-grade glioma patients, under ten primary glioblastoma patients, and three non-glioma patients who contributed non-neoplastic brain tissue made up the paired cohort. Dexamethasone was administered to glioma patients for six or fewer days before surgery. Findings and caveats that apply to the study as a whole: Small numbers underpinned the group comparisons: 7 to 9 glioblastoma patients, three low-grade glioma patients and three non-neoplastic patients. Patients with low tissue-blood divergence were marked by a signature set of shared blood CDR3 motifs, and this signature set was depleted in highly divergent patients. Very few CDR3 sequences were shared between tissue and blood, attributed to high CDR3 diversity and limited sampling. VJ-independent divergence between tissue and blood was found to be below expectation in non-neoplastic patients but above expectation in all gliomas, particularly low-grade gliomas.

Immediately after resection, surgical brain or tumor specimens were cryofrozen in liquid nitrogen, and peripheral blood cells were collected at the same time. Trimming removed 3 bases from V and 6 bases from J, leaving 7 bases between the germline ends. CDR1 and CDR2, looked up from the germline V gene (reference sequence), are LGHDT and YNNKEL. The CDR3 starts with the cysteine, ends with the phenylalanine, and has 12 residues. The kept DNA is CDR3 alone, 36 bases in frame from the first base. Concerning this clonotype itself: The clone's antigen remains unknown. Per-nucleotide qualities are absent, and no much larger clonotype sits a single base away.

TCR alpha and beta CDR3 regions were amplified with the iRepertoire nested amplicon-rescue multiplex PCR (arm-PCR) platform from RNA. The input for one-step reverse transcription and amplification was about 95-450 ng of either tissue mRNA or PBMC total RNA. Following bead purification, Illumina adapters were added by a secondary multiplex PCR, and libraries between 200 and 400 bp were gel-purified. Internal 6-nucleotide barcodes were carried by the libraries and were used for demultiplexing. Sequencing of libraries was performed on an Illumina MiSeq with 2x220 or 2x250 nucleotide paired-end reads. Regarding the original processing steps: FLASH 1.2.11 was used to merge paired reads, and BWA-MEM then aligned the reads to the GRCh37 human genome before TRA and TRB reads were extracted. For V and J assignment, an IMGT-derived reference of cassette sequences and CDR3 motifs that included pseudogenes was used. Three-frame translation of reads was performed, and productive CDR3s were defined as those with a C...FGXG motif and no stop codons. A clonotype was defined as a unique combination of a V-J cassette pair and a CDR3 amino acid sequence. Reads were filtered by Hamming distance, with the threshold set by the sequence error rate of each sample in mapped regions. The raw public reads went through TCRdb reprocessing: fastp at Q25, MiXCR clone calling, in-frame beta chains kept. Rows merge per CDR3 protein into single entries with the most common DNA and genes. These V and J calls are TCRdb output, not the study's own analysis. The sample contains a few hundred thousand distinct CDR3 sequences, roughly two fifths of them found a single time. 12% of the sample belongs to the ten largest clones.

The receptor comes from a human donor with low-grade glioma or glioblastoma, undergoing nonglioma brain surgery, or in good health (not recorded which). The sequenced sample was glioma tissue, nonneoplastic brain tissue, or PBMCs (not recorded which). The V and J segments used are TRBV3-1 and TRBJ2-3, with the D segment identity uncertain. Here is the DNA: TGTGCCAGCAGCCATTTAAGGGATACGCAGTATTTT. Its protein product is CASSHLRDTQYF.